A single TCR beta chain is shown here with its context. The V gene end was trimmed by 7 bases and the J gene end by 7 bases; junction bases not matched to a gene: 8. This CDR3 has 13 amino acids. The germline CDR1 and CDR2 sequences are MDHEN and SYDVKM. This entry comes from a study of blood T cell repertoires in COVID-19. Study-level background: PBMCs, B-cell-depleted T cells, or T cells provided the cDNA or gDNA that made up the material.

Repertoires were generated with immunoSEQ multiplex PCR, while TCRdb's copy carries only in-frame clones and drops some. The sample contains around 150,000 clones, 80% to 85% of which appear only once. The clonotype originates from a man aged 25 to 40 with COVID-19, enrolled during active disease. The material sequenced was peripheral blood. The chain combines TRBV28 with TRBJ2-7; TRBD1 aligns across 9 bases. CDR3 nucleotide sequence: TGTGCCAGCACGAAACAGGGGGCAGGGGAGCAGTACTTC. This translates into CASTKQGAGEQYF.